A selection of T cell receptor beta chains follows, all from one sample in a study of cytomegalovirus exposure and HLA in healthy donors. Sequencing was performed with immunoSEQ multiplex PCR; in TCRdb, only in-frame clones are kept and a portion is missing. The data show around 150,000 clones, approximately 10% seen once. The sample consisted of PBMCs. Receptor source: a woman aged 40 to 55 in good health and CMV-seropositive. Both conserved end residues are part of each CDR3. Fields, in order: J gene, clone size, D gene, V gene, CDR3 protein, CDR3 DNA. The D gene is left open where the match is weak. Rows give clone size only sometimes, using once, few, many, or a class for an expanded clone.

j_gene: TRBJ2-3
abundance: few
d_gene: NA
v_gene: TRBV5-1
CDR3aa: CASSLGTTTSTDTQYF
CDR3nt: TGCGCCAGCAGCTTGGGGACAACGACTAGCACAGATACGCAGTATTTT

j_gene: TRBJ2-2
abundance: NA
d_gene: TRBD1
v_gene: TRBV5-1
CDR3aa: CASRGQGLNTGELFF
CDR3nt: TGCGCCAGCAGGGGACAGGGTCTGAACACCGGGGAGCTGTTTTTT

j_gene: TRBJ2-1
abundance: NA
d_gene: TRBD2
v_gene: TRBV7-2
CDR3aa: CASSFGLGTDEQFF
CDR3nt: TGTGCCAGCAGCTTCGGACTAGGGACCGATGAGCAGTTCTTC

j_gene: TRBJ1-5
abundance: NA
d_gene: NA
v_gene: TRBV5-6
CDR3aa: CASSPGRGEGGATQPQHF
CDR3nt: TGTGCCAGCAGCCCGGGGAGGGGCGAAGGAGGCGCGACTCAGCCCCAGCATTTT

j_gene: TRBJ1-2
abundance: few
d_gene: NA
v_gene: TRBV5-6
CDR3aa: CASTPVEGNYGYTF
CDR3nt: TGTGCCAGCACCCCGGTGGAGGGTAACTATGGCTACACCTTC

j_gene: TRBJ2-2
abundance: few
d_gene: NA
v_gene: TRBV7-2
CDR3aa: CASSPSAGLYTGELFF
CDR3nt: TGTGCCAGCAGCCCCTCGGCGGGTCTCTACACCGGGGAGCTGTTTTTT

j_gene: TRBJ2-3
abundance: NA
d_gene: NA
v_gene: TRBV5-1
CDR3aa: CASSLGLAGTDTQYF
CDR3nt: TGCGCCAGCAGCTTGGGGCTAGCCGGCACAGATACGCAGTATTTT

j_gene: TRBJ1-1
abundance: once
d_gene: NA
v_gene: TRBV7-2
CDR3aa: CASSLAGSGNTEAFF
CDR3nt: TGTGCCAGCAGCTTAGCTGGGAGCGGGAACACTGAAGCTTTCTTT

j_gene: TRBJ1-5
abundance: few
d_gene: NA
v_gene: TRBV6-5
CDR3aa: CASSYEEQSPQHF
CDR3nt: TGTGCCAGCAGTTACGAAGAACAGTCCCCCCAGCATTTT

j_gene: TRBJ2-7
abundance: few
d_gene: TRBD2
v_gene: TRBV27
CDR3aa: CASSLSRGGAEQYF
CDR3nt: TGTGCCAGCAGTTTATCTCGCGGGGGGGCCGAGCAGTACTTC

j_gene: TRBJ1-3
abundance: NA
d_gene: NA
v_gene: TRBV11-3
CDR3aa: CASSLQGPDTPSGNTIYF
CDR3nt: TGTGCCAGCAGCTTACAAGGTCCGGACACTCCCTCGGGAAACACCATATATTTT

j_gene: TRBJ1-1
abundance: NA
d_gene: NA
v_gene: TRBV5-4
CDR3aa: CASSLPGSNTEAFF
CDR3nt: TGTGCCAGCAGCTTGCCAGGAAGTAACACTGAAGCTTTCTTT

j_gene: TRBJ1-1
abundance: NA
d_gene: NA
v_gene: TRBV9
CDR3aa: CASSVGQQLNTEAFF
CDR3nt: TGTGCCAGCAGCGTAGGACAACAGTTGAACACTGAAGCTTTCTTT

j_gene: TRBJ2-7
abundance: NA
d_gene: TRBD2
v_gene: TRBV5-1
CDR3aa: CASSFSGDSYEQYF
CDR3nt: TGCGCCAGCAGCTTTAGCGGGGACTCCTACGAGCAGTACTTC

j_gene: TRBJ2-3
abundance: NA
d_gene: TRBD2
v_gene: TRBV5-6
CDR3aa: CASSLLGRGGTDTQYF
CDR3nt: TGTGCCAGCAGCCTTCTTGGGCGGGGGGGCACAGATACGCAGTATTTT

j_gene: TRBJ1-3
abundance: NA
d_gene: NA
v_gene: TRBV5-5
CDR3aa: CASSSGGNTIYF
CDR3nt: TGTGCCAGCAGCTCAGGGGGAAACACCATATATTTT

j_gene: TRBJ1-4
abundance: NA
d_gene: TRBD1
v_gene: TRBV18
CDR3aa: CASSKGGAEEKLFF
CDR3nt: TGTGCCAGCTCTAAAGGGGGCGCGGAGGAAAAACTGTTTTTT

j_gene: TRBJ2-7
abundance: few
d_gene: NA
v_gene: TRBV5-6
CDR3aa: CASSKWAEQYF
CDR3nt: TGTGCCAGCAGCAAGTGGGCGGAGCAGTACTTC

j_gene: TRBJ1-2
abundance: few
d_gene: NA
v_gene: TRBV6-1
CDR3aa: CASSESGGDPDKNYGYTF
CDR3nt: TGTGCCAGCAGTGAATCGGGGGGCGATCCCGATAAAAACTATGGCTACACCTTC

j_gene: TRBJ1-3
abundance: NA
d_gene: NA
v_gene: TRBV18
CDR3aa: CASSLQGHSGNTIYF
CDR3nt: TGTGCCAGCTCGTTACAGGGCCACTCTGGAAACACCATATATTTT

j_gene: TRBJ1-1
abundance: NA
d_gene: TRBD1
v_gene: TRBV6-4
CDR3aa: CASKDREATEAFF
CDR3nt: TGTGCCAGCAAGGACAGGGAGGCGACTGAAGCTTTCTTT

j_gene: TRBJ2-2
abundance: NA
d_gene: NA
v_gene: TRBV9
CDR3aa: CASSVTPHANTGELFF
CDR3nt: TGTGCCAGCAGCGTTACTCCGCACGCGAACACCGGGGAGCTGTTTTTT

j_gene: TRBJ2-1
abundance: few
d_gene: NA
v_gene: TRBV2
CDR3aa: CASSAQLTYNEQFF
CDR3nt: TGTGCCAGCAGTGCACAGCTCACCTACAATGAGCAGTTCTTC

j_gene: TRBJ2-5
abundance: NA
d_gene: NA
v_gene: TRBV7-7
CDR3aa: CASSERASETQYF
CDR3nt: TGTGCCAGCAGCGAGCGGGCCTCGGAGACCCAGTACTTC

j_gene: TRBJ1-1
abundance: NA
d_gene: TRBD1
v_gene: TRBV6-5
CDR3aa: CASRTGGTLNTEAFF
CDR3nt: TGTGCCAGCAGGACAGGGGGGACATTGAACACTGAAGCCTTCTTT

j_gene: TRBJ2-3
abundance: NA
d_gene: TRBD2
v_gene: TRBV5-4
CDR3aa: CASSYGLAGADTQYF
CDR3nt: TGTGCCAGCAGTTATGGACTAGCGGGGGCGGATACGCAGTATTTT

j_gene: TRBJ2-3
abundance: few
d_gene: TRBD1
v_gene: TRBV2
CDR3aa: CASSVGDREGFSTDTQYF
CDR3nt: TGTGCCAGCAGTGTGGGCGACAGGGAAGGTTTTAGCACAGATACGCAGTATTTT

j_gene: TRBJ1-2
abundance: few
d_gene: NA
v_gene: TRBV7-9
CDR3aa: CASSLDSTNYGYTF
CDR3nt: TGTGCCAGCAGCTTAGACAGTACGAACTATGGCTACACCTTC

j_gene: TRBJ2-1
abundance: NA
d_gene: TRBD1
v_gene: TRBV6-5
CDR3aa: CASREQGASYNEQFF
CDR3nt: TGTGCCAGCAGGGAACAGGGGGCTTCCTACAATGAGCAGTTCTTC

j_gene: TRBJ2-1
abundance: NA
d_gene: TRBD1
v_gene: TRBV6-1
CDR3aa: CASTLDRGGEQFF
CDR3nt: TGTGCCAGCACTTTGGACAGGGGGGGTGAGCAGTTCTTC